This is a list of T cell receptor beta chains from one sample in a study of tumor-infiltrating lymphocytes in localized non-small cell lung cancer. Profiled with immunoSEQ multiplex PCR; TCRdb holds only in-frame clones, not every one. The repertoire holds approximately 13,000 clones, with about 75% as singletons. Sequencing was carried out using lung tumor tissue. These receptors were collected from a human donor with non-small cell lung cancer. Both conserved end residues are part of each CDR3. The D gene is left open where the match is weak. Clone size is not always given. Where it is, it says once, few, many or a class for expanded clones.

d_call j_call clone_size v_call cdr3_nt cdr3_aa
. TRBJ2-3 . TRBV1 TGCACCAGCAGCCAAGCCGGGACTTGCACAGATACGCAGTATTTT CTSSQAGTCTDTQYF
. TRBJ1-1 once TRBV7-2 TGTGCCAGCAGCTTAGAGGGGGGGCGAGGGAACACTGAAGCTTTCTTT CASSLEGGRGNTEAFF
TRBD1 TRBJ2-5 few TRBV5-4 TGTGCCAGCAGCTTGTCGACAGGGGGGGAGACCCAGTACTTC CASSLSTGGETQYF
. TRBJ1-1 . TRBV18 TGTGCCAGCTCGAAGGGACAGAACACTGAAGCTTTCTTT CASSKGQNTEAFF
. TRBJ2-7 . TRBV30 TGTGCCTGGAGTGTCAGTCAGGGTTACGAGCAGTACTTC CAWSVSQGYEQYF
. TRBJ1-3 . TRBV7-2 TGTGCCAGCAGCTTAACGGAAGGAAACACCATATATTTT CASSLTEGNTIYF
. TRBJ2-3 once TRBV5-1 TGCGCCAGCAGCTTGGGGGCGTTTGGGAACACAGATACGCAGTATTTT CASSLGAFGNTDTQYF
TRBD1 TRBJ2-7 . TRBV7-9 TGTGCCAGCAGCTCCGGGACAGGGAAGGGCTACGAGCAGTACTTC CASSSGTGKGYEQYF
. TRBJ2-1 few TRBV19 TGTGCCAGTAGTACAGGCACCCTGGGGAATGAGCAGTTCTTC CASSTGTLGNEQFF
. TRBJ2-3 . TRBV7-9 TGTGCCAGCAGCCACTTGGGTGCGCGGAAAAGCACAGATACGCAGTATTTT CASSHLGARKSTDTQYF
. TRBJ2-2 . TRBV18 TGTGCCAGCTCACCGATGCAGGGCGGCACCGGGGAGCTGTTTTTT CASSPMQGGTGELFF
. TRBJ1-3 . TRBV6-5 TGTGCCAGCAGTTACCTGGCGGGAATATCTGGAAACACCATATATTTT CASSYLAGISGNTIYF
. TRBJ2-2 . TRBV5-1 TGCGCCAGCAGTACAGGTCCTCCCCGGGAGCTGTTTTTT CASSTGPPRELFF
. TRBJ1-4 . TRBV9 TGTGCCAGCAGCGTGAGGGGAGGAACTAATGAAAAACTGTTTTTT CASSVRGGTNEKLFF
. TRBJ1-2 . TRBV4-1 TGCGCCAGCAGCCAAGATAAATGGGCAGGGGTGGGCTATGGCTACACCTTC CASSQDKWAGVGYGYTF
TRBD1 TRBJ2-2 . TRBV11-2 TGTGCCAGCAGCTTAGCAGTCGGCAGGGGGCTGAGCGGGGAGCTGTTTTTT CASSLAVGRGLSGELFF
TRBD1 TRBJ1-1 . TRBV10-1 TGCGCCAGCAGTGGGGACAGGGAGACGAACACTGAAGCTTTCTTT CASSGDRETNTEAFF
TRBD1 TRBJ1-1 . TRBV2 TGTGCCAGCAGTACTCGGACAGGGAACACTGAAGCTTTCTTT CASSTRTGNTEAFF
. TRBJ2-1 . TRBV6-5 TGTGCCAGCAGTTACTCGACCGGGGAGCCTTACAATGAGCAGTTCTTC CASSYSTGEPYNEQFF
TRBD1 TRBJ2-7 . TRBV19 TGTGCCACCCGGACAGGCTCCTCCTACGAGCAGTACTTC CATRTGSSYEQYF
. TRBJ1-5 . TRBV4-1 TGTGCCAGCAGCCAAGAAGTTACAGGGTTAAATCAGCCCCAGCATTTT CASSQEVTGLNQPQHF
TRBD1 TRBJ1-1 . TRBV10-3 TGTGCCATCAATCAGGGGGTGAACACTGAAGCTTTCTTT CAINQGVNTEAFF